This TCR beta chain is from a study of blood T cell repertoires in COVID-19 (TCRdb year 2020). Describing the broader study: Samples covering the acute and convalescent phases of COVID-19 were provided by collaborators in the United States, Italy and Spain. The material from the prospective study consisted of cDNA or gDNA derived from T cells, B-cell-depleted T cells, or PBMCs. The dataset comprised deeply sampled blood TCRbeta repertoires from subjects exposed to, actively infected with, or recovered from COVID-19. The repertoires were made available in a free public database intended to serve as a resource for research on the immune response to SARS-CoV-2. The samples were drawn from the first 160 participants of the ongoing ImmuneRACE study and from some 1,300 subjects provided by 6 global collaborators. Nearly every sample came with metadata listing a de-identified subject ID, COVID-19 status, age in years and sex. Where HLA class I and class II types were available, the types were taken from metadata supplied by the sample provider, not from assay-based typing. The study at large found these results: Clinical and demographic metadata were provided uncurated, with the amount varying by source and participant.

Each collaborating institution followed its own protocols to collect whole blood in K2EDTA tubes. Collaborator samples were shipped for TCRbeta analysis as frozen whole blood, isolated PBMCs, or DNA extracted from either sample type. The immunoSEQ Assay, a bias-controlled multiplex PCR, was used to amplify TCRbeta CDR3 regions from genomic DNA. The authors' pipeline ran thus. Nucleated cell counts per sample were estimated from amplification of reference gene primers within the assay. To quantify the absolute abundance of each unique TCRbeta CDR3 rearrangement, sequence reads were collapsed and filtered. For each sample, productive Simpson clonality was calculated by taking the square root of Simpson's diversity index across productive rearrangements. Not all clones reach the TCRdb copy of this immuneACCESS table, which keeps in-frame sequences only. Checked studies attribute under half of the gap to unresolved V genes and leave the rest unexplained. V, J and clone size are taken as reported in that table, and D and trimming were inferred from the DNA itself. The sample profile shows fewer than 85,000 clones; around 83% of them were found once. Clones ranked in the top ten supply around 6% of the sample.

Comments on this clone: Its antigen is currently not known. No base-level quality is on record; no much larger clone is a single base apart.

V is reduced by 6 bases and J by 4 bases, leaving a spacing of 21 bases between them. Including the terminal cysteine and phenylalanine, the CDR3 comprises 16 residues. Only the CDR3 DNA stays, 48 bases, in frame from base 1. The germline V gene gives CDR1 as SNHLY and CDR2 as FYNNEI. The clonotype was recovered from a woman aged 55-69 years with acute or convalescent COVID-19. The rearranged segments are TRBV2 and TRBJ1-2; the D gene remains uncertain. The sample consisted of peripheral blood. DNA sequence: TGTGCCAGCAGAAAAGGGTACGGGGTTGTCGCCTATGGCTACACCTTC. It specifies CASRKGYGVVAYGYTF.